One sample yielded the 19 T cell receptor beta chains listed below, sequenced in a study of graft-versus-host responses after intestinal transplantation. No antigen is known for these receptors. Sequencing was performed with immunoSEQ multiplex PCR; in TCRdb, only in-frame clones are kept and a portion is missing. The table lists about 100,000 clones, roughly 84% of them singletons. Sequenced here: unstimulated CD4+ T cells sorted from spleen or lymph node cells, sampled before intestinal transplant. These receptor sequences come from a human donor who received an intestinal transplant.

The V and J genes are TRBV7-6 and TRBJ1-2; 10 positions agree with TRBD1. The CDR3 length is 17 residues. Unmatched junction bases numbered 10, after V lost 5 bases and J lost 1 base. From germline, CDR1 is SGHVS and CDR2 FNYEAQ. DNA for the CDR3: TGTGCCAGCAGCCCAGCACTATGGGACAGGGGTAACTATGGCTACACCTTC. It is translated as CASSPALWDRGNYGYTF.

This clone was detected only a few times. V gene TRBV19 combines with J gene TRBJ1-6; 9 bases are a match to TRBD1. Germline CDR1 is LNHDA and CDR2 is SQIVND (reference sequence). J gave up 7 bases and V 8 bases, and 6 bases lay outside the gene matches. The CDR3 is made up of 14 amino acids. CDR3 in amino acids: CASGDRVRNSPLHF. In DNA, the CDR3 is TGTGCCAGTGGGGACAGGGTGAGGAATTCACCCCTCCACTTT. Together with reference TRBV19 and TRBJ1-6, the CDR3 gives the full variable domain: DGGITQSPKYLFRKEGQNVTLSCEQNLNHDAMYWYRQDPGQGLRLIYYSQIVNDFQKGDIAEGYSVSREKKESFPLTVTSAQKNPTAFYLCASGDRVRNSPLHFGNGTRLTVT.

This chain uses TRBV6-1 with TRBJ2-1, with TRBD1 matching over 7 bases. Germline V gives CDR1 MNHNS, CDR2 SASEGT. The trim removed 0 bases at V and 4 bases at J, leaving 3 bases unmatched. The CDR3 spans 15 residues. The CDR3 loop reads CASSEAYRGYNEQFF. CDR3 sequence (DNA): TGTGCCAGCAGTGAAGCGTACAGGGGATACAATGAGCAGTTCTTC.

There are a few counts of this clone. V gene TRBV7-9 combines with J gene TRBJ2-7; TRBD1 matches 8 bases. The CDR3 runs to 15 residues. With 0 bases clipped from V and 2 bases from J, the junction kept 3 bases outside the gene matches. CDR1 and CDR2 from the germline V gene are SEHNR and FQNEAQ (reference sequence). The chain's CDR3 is CASSLADRAPYEQYF. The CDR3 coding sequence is TGTGCCAGCAGCTTAGCGGACAGGGCGCCCTACGAGCAGTACTTC. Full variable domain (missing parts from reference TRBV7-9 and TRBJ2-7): DTGVSQNPRHKITKRGQNVTFRCDPISEHNRLYWYRQTLGQGPEFLTYFQNEAQLEKSRLLSDRFSAERPKGSFSTLEIQRTEQGDSAMYLCASSLADRAPYEQYFGPGTRLTVT.

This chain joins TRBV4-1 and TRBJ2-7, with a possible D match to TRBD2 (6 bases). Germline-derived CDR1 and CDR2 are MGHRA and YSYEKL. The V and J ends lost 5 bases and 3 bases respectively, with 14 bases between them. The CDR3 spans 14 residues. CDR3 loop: CASSSRLVFYEQYF. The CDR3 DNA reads TGCGCCAGCAGCTCCAGACTAGTTTTCTACGAGCAGTACTTC.

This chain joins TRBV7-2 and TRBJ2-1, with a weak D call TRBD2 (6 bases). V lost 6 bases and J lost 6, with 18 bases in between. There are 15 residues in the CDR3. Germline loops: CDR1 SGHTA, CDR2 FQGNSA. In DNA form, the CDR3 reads TGTGCCAGCAGGGGGCCGGGACTGCTTCTCAATGAGCAGTTCTTC. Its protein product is CASRGPGLLLNEQFF.

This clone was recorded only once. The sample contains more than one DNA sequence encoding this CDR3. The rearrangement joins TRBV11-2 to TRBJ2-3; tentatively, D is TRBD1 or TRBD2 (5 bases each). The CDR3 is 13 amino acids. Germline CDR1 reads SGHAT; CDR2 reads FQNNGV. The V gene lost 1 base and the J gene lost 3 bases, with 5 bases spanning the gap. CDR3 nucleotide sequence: TGTGCCAGCAGCTTAGGGGGGACAGATACGCAGTATTTT. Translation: CASSLGGTDTQYF.

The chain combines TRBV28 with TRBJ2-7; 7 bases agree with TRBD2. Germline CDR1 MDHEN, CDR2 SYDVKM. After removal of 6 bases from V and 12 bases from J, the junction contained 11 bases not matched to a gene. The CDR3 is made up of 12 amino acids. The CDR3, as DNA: TGTGCCAGCAGCCCAGCGGGGTTACGGTGGTACTTC. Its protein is CASSPAGLRWYF.

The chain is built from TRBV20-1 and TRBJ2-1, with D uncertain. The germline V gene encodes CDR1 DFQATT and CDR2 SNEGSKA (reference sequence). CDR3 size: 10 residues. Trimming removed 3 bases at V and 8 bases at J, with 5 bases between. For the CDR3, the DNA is TGCAGTGCTAGGGCCCATGAGCAGTTCTTC. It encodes CSARAHEQFF.

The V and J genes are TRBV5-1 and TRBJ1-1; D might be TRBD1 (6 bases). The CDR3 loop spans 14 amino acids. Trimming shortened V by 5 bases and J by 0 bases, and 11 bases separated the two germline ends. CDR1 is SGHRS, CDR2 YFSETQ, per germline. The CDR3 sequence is CASRTGAVNTEAFF. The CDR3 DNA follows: TGCGCCAGCAGGACGGGGGCTGTGAACACTGAAGCTTTCTTT.

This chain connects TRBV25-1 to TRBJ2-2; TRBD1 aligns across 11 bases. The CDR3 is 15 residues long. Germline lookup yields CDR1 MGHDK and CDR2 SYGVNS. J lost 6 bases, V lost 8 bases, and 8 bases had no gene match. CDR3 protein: CASQADRGRAGELFF. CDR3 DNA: TGTGCCAGCCAGGCGGACAGGGGGCGCGCCGGGGAGCTGTTTTTT.

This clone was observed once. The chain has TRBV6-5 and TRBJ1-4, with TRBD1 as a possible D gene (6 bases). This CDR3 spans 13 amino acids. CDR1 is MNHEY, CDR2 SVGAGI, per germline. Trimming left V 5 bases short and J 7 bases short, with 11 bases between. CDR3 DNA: TGTGCCAGCAGTGCAGGGGTCGGTGAAAAACTGTTTTTT. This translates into CASSAGVGEKLFF.

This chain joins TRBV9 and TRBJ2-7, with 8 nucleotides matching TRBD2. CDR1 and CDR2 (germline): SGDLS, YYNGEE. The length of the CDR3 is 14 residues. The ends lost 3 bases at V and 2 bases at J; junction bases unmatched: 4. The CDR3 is CASSAGGRPYEQYF. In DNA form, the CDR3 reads TGTGCCAGCAGCGCGGGGGGGCGTCCCTACGAGCAGTACTTC.

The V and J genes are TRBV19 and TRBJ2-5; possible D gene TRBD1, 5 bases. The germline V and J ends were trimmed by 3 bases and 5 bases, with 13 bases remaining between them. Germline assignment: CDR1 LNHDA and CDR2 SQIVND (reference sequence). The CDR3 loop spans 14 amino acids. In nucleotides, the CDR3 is TGTGCCAGTAGTATGTTCCAGGGAAGCGAGACCCAGTACTTC. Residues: CASSMFQGSETQYF.

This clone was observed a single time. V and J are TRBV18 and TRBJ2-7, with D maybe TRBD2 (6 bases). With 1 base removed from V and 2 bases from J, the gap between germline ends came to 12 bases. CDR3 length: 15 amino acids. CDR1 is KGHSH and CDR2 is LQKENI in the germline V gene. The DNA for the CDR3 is TGTGCCAGCTCACCACTGGCAGGGACTCCCTACGAGCAGTACTTC. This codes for CASSPLAGTPYEQYF.

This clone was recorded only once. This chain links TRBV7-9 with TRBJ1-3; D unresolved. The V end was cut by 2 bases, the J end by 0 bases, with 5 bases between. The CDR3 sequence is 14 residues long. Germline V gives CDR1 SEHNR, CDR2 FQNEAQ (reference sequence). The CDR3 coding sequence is TGTGCCAGCAGCTTACCCCGCTCTGGAAACACCATATATTTT. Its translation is CASSLPRSGNTIYF.

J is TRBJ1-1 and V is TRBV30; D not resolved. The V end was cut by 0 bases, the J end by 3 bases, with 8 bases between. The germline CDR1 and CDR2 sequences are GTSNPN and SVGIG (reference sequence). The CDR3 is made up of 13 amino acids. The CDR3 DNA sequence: TGTGCCTGGAGTGTAAGATGGGACACTGAAGCTTTCTTT. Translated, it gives CAWSVRWDTEAFF.

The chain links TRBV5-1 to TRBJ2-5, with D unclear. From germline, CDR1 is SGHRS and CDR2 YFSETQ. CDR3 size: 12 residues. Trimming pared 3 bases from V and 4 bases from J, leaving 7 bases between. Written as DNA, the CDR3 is TGCGCCAGCAGCTGGCCGCCAGAGACCCAGTACTTC. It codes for CASSWPPETQYF.

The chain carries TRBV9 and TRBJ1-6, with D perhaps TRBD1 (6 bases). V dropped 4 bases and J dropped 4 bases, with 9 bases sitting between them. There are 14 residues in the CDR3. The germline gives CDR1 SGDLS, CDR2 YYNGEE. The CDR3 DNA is TGTGCCAGCAGCCCCGGACAGTATAATTCACCCCTCCACTTT. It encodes CASSPGQYNSPLHF.